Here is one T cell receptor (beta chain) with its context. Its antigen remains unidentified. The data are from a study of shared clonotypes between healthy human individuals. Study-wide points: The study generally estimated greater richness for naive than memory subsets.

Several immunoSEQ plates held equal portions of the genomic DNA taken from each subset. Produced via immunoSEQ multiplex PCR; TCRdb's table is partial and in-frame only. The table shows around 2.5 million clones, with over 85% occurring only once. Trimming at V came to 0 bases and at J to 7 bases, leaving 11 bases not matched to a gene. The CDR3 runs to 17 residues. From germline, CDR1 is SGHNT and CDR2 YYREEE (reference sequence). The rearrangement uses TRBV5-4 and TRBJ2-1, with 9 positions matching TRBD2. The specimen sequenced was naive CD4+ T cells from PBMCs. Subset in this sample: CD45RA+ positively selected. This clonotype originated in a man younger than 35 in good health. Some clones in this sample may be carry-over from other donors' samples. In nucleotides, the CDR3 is TGTGCCAGCAGCTTGGCCATCGGGGCGGGAGGGGGAAATGAGCAGTTCTTC. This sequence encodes CASSLAIGAGGGNEQFF.